This T cell receptor (beta chain) was sequenced in a study of T cell repertoires in cytomegalovirus infection. In the study overall: CMV infection plus the matching HLA type was flagged by public TCR beta signatures.

Germline-derived CDR1 and CDR2 are SEHNR and FQNEAQ (reference sequence). The CDR3 extends over 12 amino acids. Trimming removed 10 bases from V and 1 base from J, with 10 bases in between. Findings and limits, study-wide: It was HLA-C-restricted CMV-specific TCR beta clonotypes that dominated the response ex vivo. Accumulated public TCR beta family frequency recognized individuals carrying CMV together with the relevant HLA.

One entry per CDR3 protein, called by TCRdb with MiXCR from the reads. Among approximately 500,000 distinct CDR3 sequences listed, roughly 10% were seen once. Points on this clonotype: Its antigen is undetermined. A much larger clone is a single base away; this may be a read error.

Sequenced input: PBMCs. The chain has TRBV7-9 and TRBJ1-1; D is possibly TRBD1 (5 bases). The TCR sequence derives from a human donor in good health (CMV status not recorded). Some clones in this sample may be carry-over from other donors' samples. The CDR3 region has the DNA TGTGCCATCAGACAGCAGAACACTGAAGCTTTCTTT. This gives the protein CAIRQQNTEAFF.